Listed below are T cell receptor beta chains from one sample, sequenced in a study of patients and donors after allogeneic stem cell transplantation. TCRdb itself ran the RT-PCR reads through MiXCR, one entry per CDR3 protein. The data contain about 960,000 distinct CDR3 sequences, under 20% of them singletons. Sequences were obtained from blood, either unsorted or a sorted T cell fraction (not recorded which). The receptors derive from a human donor who was either an allogeneic HSCT recipient or a stem cell or donor lymphocyte infusion donor (not recorded which). It is not recorded whose cells these are; they may come from a transplant donor. CDR3s leave out the opening cysteine and the closing phenylalanine or tryptophan. Some rows have no size entry. The others give once, few or many, or a class for an expanded clone.

clone_size v_call cdr3_aa
NA TRBV27 ASSLAGNSYEQY
few TRBV5-1 ASSGGAVTEAF
few TRBV14 ASSQELAGLF
NA TRBV5-6 ASSPAGYYGYT
NA TRBV7-2 ASTSGTGDNAETQY
few TRBV9 ASSVKARIPNTEAF
many TRBV24-1 ATSDPATGNTGELF
NA TRBV29-1 SVEHRGTNEKLF
NA TRBV20-1 SARDLGRGKADTQY
NA TRBV2 ASREAPGLAGWGSYEQY
NA TRBV7-9 ASTGRVYEQY
many TRBV5-1 ASSLKSGAEAF
NA TRBV6-4 ASSRQPPATDTQY
NA TRBV20-1 SARAQGSQGVYQETQY
NA TRBV12-3/TRBV12-4 ASSERDKLSEPQH
NA TRBV4-1 ASSQAAVTLAKNIQY
many TRBV12-3/TRBV12-4 ASSLRTNYEQY
NA TRBV3-1 ASRPRDRVFEQY
once TRBV28 ASSPLSGLISNQPQH
NA TRBV3-1 ASSLEFQQY
many TRBV12-3/TRBV12-4 ASRIGTSGIYVEF
few TRBV5-6 ASSPPGGGPSTDTQY
once TRBV19 ASSIRQKSNQPQH
NA TRBV7-2 ASSSPPGYTEAF
few TRBV7-2 ASSTWLEQTQY
NA TRBV6-6 ASTWETDYGYT
once TRBV7-9 ASSFPQGSLTGELF
few TRBV15 ATSPRRGANGYT
NA TRBV10-3 AISESTRLAGRNEQF
few TRBV12-3/TRBV12-4 ASSPPSGRRHEQF
NA TRBV9 ASSPGLAGVPYEQY
few TRBV12-3/TRBV12-4 ASGFGQPQH
few TRBV7-6 ASSLDPGIGEAF
few TRBV20-1 SARVLREQY
NA TRBV12-3/TRBV12-4 ASSGTQGTNQPQH
NA TRBV9 ASSVVAGVKGEAF
few TRBV11-2 ASSERLAGTRHTGELF
few TRBV12-3/TRBV12-4 ASSYGLGGQPQH
few TRBV20-1 SAKVARARETQY
many TRBV5-1 ASSETGRTQPQH
many TRBV5-1 ASRPAGGANTEAF
NA TRBV9 ASSVEGDRGMNTEAF
few TRBV5-1 ASSPIQGWKKLYGYT
NA TRBV6-5 ASMSERQY
NA TRBV5-1 ASSQGQGRRAF
NA TRBV27 ASSFVGGGTDTQY
NA TRBV11-2 ASSTSRWGGSYEQY
few TRBV20-1 SARLGTGGLYGYT
NA TRBV29-1 SVDTTGFAEAF
few TRBV6-1 ASSQPGQGDKKLF